The rows below give T cell receptor beta chains drawn from one sample of a study of T cells in Graves' hyperthyroidism and ophthalmopathy. TCRdb re-called the multiplex PCR reads with MiXCR, one entry per CDR3 protein. The sample consists of about 540,000 distinct CDR3 sequences, 46% of them appearing once. The sequenced sample consisted of peripheral blood or thyroid tissue (not recorded which). These receptors originate from a young woman with Graves' hyperthyroidism. Each CDR3 is given with its conserved first and last residue. D genes are given only for firm matches. The listing skips clone size in some rows; elsewhere it reads once, few, many or a size class.

size	D	V	J	CDR3	DNA
NA	TRBD1	TRBV5-1	TRBJ2-1	CASSLVVGQGYNEQFF	TGCGCCAGCAGCTTGGTCGTAGGACAGGGATACAATGAGCAGTTCTTC
many	NA	TRBV7-9	TRBJ1-1	CASSPFGTIDTEAFF	TGTGCCAGCAGCCCCTTCGGGACCATAGACACTGAAGCTTTCTTT
NA	NA	TRBV29-1	TRBJ2-7	CSLAGAGEQYF	TGCAGCTTGGCAGGGGCTGGCGAGCAGTACTTC
NA	TRBD1	TRBV10-3	TRBJ1-2	CAIRSRGQSYGYTF	TGTGCCATCAGATCCAGGGGGCAAAGCTATGGCTACACCTTC
NA	NA	TRBV2	TRBJ1-5	CATRGQGNQPQHF	TGTGCCACCAGAGGGCAGGGCAATCAGCCCCAGCATTTT
NA	NA	TRBV7-2	TRBJ2-7	CASSLSSGTLYEQYF	TGTGCCAGCAGCTTATCCAGCGGGACATTGTACGAGCAGTACTTC
many	NA	TRBV6-1	TRBJ1-1	CASRSPLGTEAFF	TGTGCCAGCAGATCCCCCTTGGGCACTGAAGCTTTCTTT
many	TRBD2	TRBV7-3	TRBJ2-7	CASSLSGTSGNYEQYF	TGTGCCAGCAGCTTAAGTGGGACTAGCGGGAACTACGAGCAGTACTTC
NA	NA	TRBV7-9	TRBJ1-5	CASSGAVSNQPQHF	TGCGCCAGCTCGGGGGCCGTAAGCAATCAGCCCCAGCATTTT
NA	NA	TRBV9	TRBJ1-3	CASSERTYASGNTIYF	TGTGCCAGCAGCGAAAGGACATATGCCTCTGGAAACACCATATATTTT
NA	NA	TRBV7-2	TRBJ2-5	CASSGGTAGVETQYF	TGTGCCAGCAGCGGAGGGACAGCTGGGGTAGAGACCCAGTACTTC
few	NA	TRBV3-1	TRBJ1-6	CASSQRGEILHF	TGTGCCAGCAGCCAACGGGGGGAGATTCTCCACTTT
many	NA	TRBV20-1	TRBJ1-1	CSASPANTEAFF	TGCAGTGCTAGCCCAGCGAACACTGAAGCTTTCTTT
NA	NA	TRBV27	TRBJ1-2	CASSLSVGSNYGYTF	TGTGCCAGCAGTTTATCGGTTGGCAGTAACTATGGCTACACCTTC
NA	TRBD1	TRBV20-1	TRBJ2-5	CSATPGQKATQYF	TGCAGTGCTACCCCGGGACAGAAGGCGACCCAGTACTTC
NA	NA	TRBV6-4	TRBJ2-7	CASLLQGKTYEQHF	TGTGCCAGCCTTCTACAGGGTAAGACCTACGAGCAGCACTTC
NA	TRBD1	TRBV7-4	TRBJ2-7	CASSQQGQMAYEQYF	TGTGCCAGCTCACAACAGGGACAGATGGCCTACGAGCAGTACTTC
many	NA	TRBV5-1	TRBJ2-5	CASSLWTSQETQYF	TGCGCCAGCAGCTTGTGGACATCTCAAGAGACCCAGTACTTC
NA	NA	TRBV4-2	TRBJ2-2	CASSQEPGSNTGELFF	TGTGCCAGCAGCCAAGAACCGGGGTCCAACACCGGGGAGCTGTTTTTT
few	NA	TRBV6-6	TRBJ1-5	CASSYGGQPQHF	TGTGCCAGCAGTTACGGGGGGCAGCCCCAGCATTTT
NA	TRBD2	TRBV7-8	TRBJ2-7	CASSLGTSGASYEQYF	TGTGCCAGCAGCTTAGGGACTAGCGGGGCCAGCTACGAGCAGTACTTC
few	NA	TRBV6-2/TRBV6-3	TRBJ2-7	CASSNQVFPAYEQYF	TGTGCCAGCAGCAACCAAGTTTTCCCAGCCTACGAGCAGTACTTC
NA	NA	TRBV18	TRBJ1-4	CASSPAGVATNEKLFF	TGTGCCAGCTCACCGGCGGGGGTGGCAACTAATGAAAAACTGTTTTTT
NA	NA	TRBV15	TRBJ2-1	CATSRVRESNEQFF	TGTGCCACCAGCAGAGTCAGGGAAAGCAATGAGCAGTTCTTC
many	NA	TRBV9	TRBJ1-1	CARKILQGRVNTEAFF	TGTGCCAGAAAAATACTACAGGGAAGGGTGAACACTGAAGCTTTCTTT
NA	TRBD1	TRBV6-5	TRBJ1-1	CASSTGQAGEAFF	TGTGCCAGCAGTACTGGACAGGCAGGTGAAGCTTTCTTT
few	NA	TRBV4-1	TRBJ1-1	CASSQDNRETEAFF	TGCGCCAGCAGCCAAGATAACAGGGAAACTGAAGCTTTCTTT
many	NA	TRBV7-2	TRBJ2-7	CASSLDRGTDEQYF	TGTGCCAGCAGCTTAGACCGAGGGACCGACGAGCAGTACTTC
NA	TRBD1	TRBV7-2	TRBJ2-7	CVSSSWTGVDEQYF	TGTGTCAGCAGCTCTTGGACAGGGGTCGACGAGCAGTACTTC
NA	NA	TRBV10-3	TRBJ2-5	CAISDTETQYF	TGTGCCATCAGTGACACAGAGACCCAGTACTTC
many	NA	TRBV7-2	TRBJ2-5	CASSLESGLAGETQYF	TGTGCCAGCAGCTTAGAGTCGGGGCTAGCTGGGGAGACCCAGTACTTC
once	NA	TRBV7-2	TRBJ2-7	CASSFGVGVYEQYF	TGTGCCAGCAGCTTTGGTGTGGGTGTCTACGAGCAGTACTTC
NA	NA	TRBV7-3	TRBJ2-3	CASSSWGLYTDTQYF	TGTGCCAGCAGTTCGTGGGGACTTTACACAGATACGCAGTATTTT
NA	NA	TRBV7-6	TRBJ2-2	CASSSGVAGELFF	TGTGCCAGCAGCTCCGGAGTGGCCGGGGAGCTGTTTTTT
few	NA	TRBV5-1	TRBJ1-6	CASSLWYADNSPLHF	TGCGCCAGCAGCTTGTGGTACGCAGATAATTCACCCCTCCACTTT
many	TRBD2	TRBV20-1	TRBJ2-7	CSLPGGVVSYEQYF	TGCAGCCTCCCGGGAGGGGTAGTATCCTACGAGCAGTACTTC
many	NA	TRBV5-1	TRBJ1-4	CASSPGGNNEKLFF	TGCGCCAGCAGCCCCGGGGGAAATAATGAAAAACTGTTTTTT
NA	NA	TRBV10-3	TRBJ1-1	CAITPGPQGMNTEAFF	TGTGCCATCACGCCGGGGCCGCAGGGGATGAACACTGAAGCTTTCTTT
many	TRBD1	TRBV19	TRBJ2-5	CASSPGTVETQYF	TGTGCCAGTAGCCCAGGGACAGTGGAGACCCAGTACTTC
NA	NA	TRBV20-1	TRBJ2-7	CSAESGSYEQYF	TGCAGCGCCGAGAGCGGGTCCTACGAGCAGTACTTC
NA	TRBD2	TRBV15	TRBJ2-3	CATRRTSGRAETDTQYF	TGTGCCACCAGGCGTACTAGCGGGAGGGCCGAGACAGATACGCAGTATTTT